The sample holds a few counts of the clone carrying this T cell receptor (beta chain). Its antigen is not identified. This record belongs to a study of T-cell memory formation after mild COVID-19. Notes on the study in general: CD4+ contracting clones were mainly CM and EM; CD8+ ones, EMRA.

TCRdb ran MiXCR on the 5' RACE reads and lists one entry per CDR3 protein. This table has about 600,000 distinct CDR3 sequences, roughly 21% appearing once. The V and J ends lost 0 bases and 7 bases, in that order; junction bases with no gene match: 2. The V gene's germline CDR1 is LGHNA and CDR2 YNFKEQ. CDR3 length: 15 residues. This receptor was obtained from an adult woman who had mild COVID-19 (a few samples of this study predate the infection). Cell type and time point are not known. What was sequenced was PBMCs or a T cell subset sorted from them (not recorded which). V is TRBV4-2 and J is TRBJ2-1, with TRBD2 matching 11 bases. For the CDR3, the DNA is TGTGCCAGCAGCCAAGAGGCTAGCGGGAGGAATGAGCAGTTCTTC. It translates to CASSQEASGRNEQFF.